The present entry profiles one T cell receptor (beta chain) with its context. A mixed TRB-A/B primer pool amplified rearranged TRB by multiplex touch-down PCR. A single record per CDR3 protein comes from TCRdb applying MiXCR to the multiplex PCR reads. The sample lists 1,400 or so distinct CDR3 sequences; approximately 50% were seen once. This entry belongs to a study of T cell repertoires in aging, cancer and after chemotherapy. The template was genomic DNA from peripheral blood, not RNA. In germline, CDR1 is LNHDA, CDR2 SQIVND (reference sequence). Trimming cost V 5 bases and J 3 bases, with 11 bases left between them. CDR3 length equals 14 residues.

This TCR was recovered from a human donor with a blood cancer. V gene TRBV19 combines with J gene TRBJ2-1; D not certain. Material: blood. The CDR3 loop reads CASSPRARYNEQFF. CDR3 bases: TGTGCCAGTAGTCCCCGGGCACGCTACAATGAGCAGTTCTTC.